This T cell receptor beta chain originates from a study of blood T cell repertoires in COVID-19. The wider study: The origin of the acute and convalescent COVID-19 samples was the United States, Italy and Spain.

CDR1 and CDR2 from the germline V gene are SGHDN and FVKESK. The length of the CDR3 is 15 residues. V lost 0 bases, J lost 0 bases, and 5 bases lay in between. Using immunoSEQ multiplex PCR, the repertoire was profiled, and TCRdb retains in-frame clones only, with some absent. Here the sample spans 250,000 to 300,000 clones, around 80% being singletons. Individuals aged roughly 18 to 95 years were recruited from 24 US areas. V gene TRBV14 combines with J gene TRBJ2-2, with a weak D call TRBD1 (5 bases). The sequencing sample was made of PBMCs or T cells enriched from blood (not recorded which). This sequence originates from a man aged 25 to 40 with acute COVID-19. The CDR3 protein is CASSQDRANTGELFF. The CDR3 DNA is TGTGCCAGCAGCCAAGACAGGGCGAACACCGGGGAGCTGTTTTTT.